Each of the 17 T cell receptor beta chains below was sequenced from the same sample in a study of blood T cell repertoires in COVID-19 (dated by TCRdb to the early 2020s). Receptor libraries were prepared by the immunoSEQ multiplex PCR assay. TCRdb holds this immuneACCESS table with in-frame rearrangements only. Some clones are missing; in checked studies, unresolved V genes explain under half, and the rest has no known cause. Present in this sample are just under 100,000 clones, 70% to 90% of which were seen just once. Together, the top ten hold over 10% of the sample. Sequences were obtained from peripheral blood. The source of these receptors is an older woman in a cohort sampled during active or convalescent COVID-19.

This CDR3 is CASSFLSRGGLNEQFF. CDR3 sequence (DNA): TGTGCCAGCAGCTTTCTTTCGCGGGGGGGCCTGAATGAGCAGTTCTTC. The chain carries TRBV5-6 and TRBJ2-1; 9 bases match TRBD2. With V trimmed by 2 bases and J by 7 bases, 10 bases remained unmatched. The CDR3 length is 16 residues. The V gene's germline CDR1 is SGHDT and CDR2 YYEEEE. The complete variable domain, with remaining parts taken from reference TRBV5-6 and TRBJ2-1, reads DAGVTQSPTHLIKTRGQQVTLRCSPKSGHDTVSWYQQALGQGPQFIFQYYEEEERQRGNFPDRFSGHQFPNYSSELNVNALLLGDSALYLCASSFLSRGGLNEQFFGPGTRLTVL.

The V and J genes are TRBV3-1 (or the pseudogene TRBV3-2) and TRBJ1-2; 7 bases map to TRBD1. The CDR3 contains 15 residues. Germline V CDR1 and CDR2: LGHDT, YNNKEL (reference sequence). The V gene end was trimmed by 4 bases and the J gene end by 4 bases; junction bases not matched to a gene: 9. This chain's CDR3 is CASSLGTETFYGYTF. Written as DNA, the CDR3 is TGTGCCAGCAGCCTCGGGACAGAAACCTTCTATGGCTACACCTTC.

This chain uses TRBV9 with TRBJ1-1; D remains ambiguous. The CDR3 loop spans 13 amino acids. Trimming took 3 bases from V and 3 from J, leaving 9 bases between them. Looked up from germline, CDR1 is SGDLS and CDR2 is YYNGEE. For the CDR3, the DNA is TGTGCCAGCAGCGCTCGGTTGGACACTGAAGCTTTCTTT. Translating gives CASSARLDTEAFF.

The chain employs TRBV3-1 (or the pseudogene TRBV3-2) and TRBJ1-2, with 9 bases aligning to TRBD1. After removal of 3 bases from V and 8 bases from J, the junction contained 10 bases not matched to a gene. The CDR3 runs 15 residues. Germline lookup yields CDR1 LGHDT and CDR2 YNNKEL (reference sequence). The CDR3 here is CASSQAGQGLKGYTF. Written as DNA, the CDR3 is TGTGCCAGCAGCCAGGCGGGACAGGGTTTAAAAGGCTACACCTTC.

This clone occurred once. Possible read error: a much larger clone is one base away. The gene calls are TRBV6-2 or TRBV6-3 and TRBJ1-2; 8 nucleotides align to TRBD1. Germline V gene data show CDR1 as MNHEY and CDR2 as SVGEGT. Unmatched junction bases numbered 2, after V lost 4 bases and J lost 4 bases. This CDR3 has 13 amino acids. The CDR3 loop is CASSLGTGYGYTF. In DNA, the CDR3 is TGTGCCAGCAGTTTGGGGACAGGCTATGGCTACACCTTC.

The chain joins TRBV5-1 to TRBJ2-5; 10 bases align to TRBD2. The germline V gene encodes CDR1 SGHRS and CDR2 YFSETQ. The CDR3 runs 16 residues. V was clipped by 0 bases and J by 3 bases; unmatched bases: 5. The CDR3 here is CASSLGGTSGEETQYF. CDR3 DNA sequence: TGCGCCAGCAGCTTGGGGGGAACTAGCGGGGAAGAGACCCAGTACTTC. The full variable domain, rest sourced from reference TRBV5-1 and TRBJ2-5, is KAGVTQTPRYLIKTRGQQVTLSCSPISGHRSVSWYQQTPGQGLQFLFEYFSETQRNKGNFPGRFSGRQFSNSRSEMNVSTLELGDSALYLCASSLGGTSGEETQYFGPGTRLLVL.

The chain combines TRBV5-1 with TRBJ2-1; 7 bases are a match to TRBD2. Germline V gene sequence: CDR1 SGHRS, CDR2 YFSETQ. The V gene end was trimmed by 4 bases and the J gene end by 2 bases; junction bases not matched to a gene: 9. CDR3 length: 16 residues. Here the CDR3 DNA reads TGCGCCAGCAGCCGGGAAGGAGGGAGGGCCTACAATGAGCAGTTCTTC. Protein: CASSREGGRAYNEQFF.

The chain uses TRBV10-3 and TRBJ2-3; D uncertain. The ends were cut back, 2 bases at V and 9 bases at J, with 9 bases in the middle. Germline lookup yields CDR1 ENHRY and CDR2 SYGVKD. The CDR3 is made up of 12 amino acids. The CDR3 region is CAISEADYTQYF. For the CDR3, the DNA is TGTGCCATCAGTGAGGCAGATTACACGCAGTATTTT.

The chain employs TRBV24-1 and TRBJ2-2; D perhaps matches TRBD2 (6 bases). This CDR3 has 15 residues. Germline V gene lookup returns CDR1 KGHDR and CDR2 SFDVKD. V was trimmed by 7 bases and J by 5 bases, leaving 16 bases between them. Here the CDR3 DNA reads TGTGCCACCAGCGACGGGACTCTGGGGACCGGGGAGCTGTTTTTT. Translated, it gives CATSDGTLGTGELFF.

This clone was seen only once. The rearrangement uses TRBV6-5 and TRBJ1-1, with a possible D match to TRBD1 (6 bases). The CDR3 extends over 14 amino acids. Germline values: CDR1 MNHEY, CDR2 SVGAGI. V was clipped by 5 bases and J by 5 bases, with 15 bases between them. The CDR3 nucleotides are TGTGCCAGCAGTACCACAGGGAGTCGTACTGAAGCTTTCTTT. Translated, it gives CASSTTGSRTEAFF.

The V call is TRBV6-5, the J call TRBJ2-1, with D perhaps TRBD1 (5 bases). Looked up from germline, CDR1 is MNHEY and CDR2 is SVGAGI. This CDR3 comprises 16 residues. V lost 1 base and J lost 0, with 10 bases in between. CDR3 DNA: TGTGCCAGCAGTTACTTCCGACAGAGCTCCTACAATGAGCAGTTCTTC. This sequence encodes CASSYFRQSSYNEQFF.

The rearrangement uses TRBV3-1 (or the pseudogene TRBV3-2) and TRBJ1-6; D not certain. Germline V gives CDR1 LGHDT, CDR2 YNNKEL (reference sequence). This CDR3 has 14 residues. Trimming cost V 4 bases and J 6 bases, with 10 bases left between them. The CDR3 DNA is TGTGCCAGCAGCCCCTGGCAGCGTAATTCACCCCTCCACTTT. Translation gives CASSPWQRNSPLHF.

The chain links TRBV27 to TRBJ2-3, with 9 bases identical to TRBD2. Germline CDR1 is MNHEY and CDR2 is SMNVEV (reference sequence). The V and J ends lost 6 bases and 2 bases, in that order; junction bases with no gene match: 6. This CDR3 comprises 15 residues. The DNA for the CDR3 is TGTGCCAGCAGGCGTTTAGCGGGGGCCACAGATACGCAGTATTTT. Its protein is CASRRLAGATDTQYF.

This clone was observed a single time. The chain has TRBV5-1 and TRBJ2-7, with 11 bases fitting TRBD2. Germline V lookup: CDR1 SGHRS, CDR2 YFSETQ. The CDR3 runs to 15 residues. With V trimmed by 2 bases and J by 6 bases, 7 bases remained unmatched. DNA of the CDR3: TGCGCCAGCAGCTTCTTAGCGGGAGGGCCCTCCGAGCAGTACTTC. Translation gives CASSFLAGGPSEQYF. The whole variable domain, remainder taken from reference TRBV5-1 and TRBJ2-7, is KAGVTQTPRYLIKTRGQQVTLSCSPISGHRSVSWYQQTPGQGLQFLFEYFSETQRNKGNFPGRFSGRQFSNSRSEMNVSTLELGDSALYLCASSFLAGGPSEQYFGPGTRLTVT.

This chain uses TRBV7-9 with TRBJ2-1, with 11 bases matching TRBD2. J lost 8 bases, V lost 5 bases, and 8 bases had no gene match. The CDR3 is made up of 15 amino acids. Looked up from germline, CDR1 is SEHNR and CDR2 is FQNEAQ (reference sequence). CDR3 sequence (DNA): TGTGCCAGCAGCCGTAGCGGGGGGGCCTCACATGAGCAGTTCTTC. Residues: CASSRSGGASHEQFF.

This chain connects TRBV5-1 to TRBJ1-2; D unclear. This CDR3 contains 12 residues. Looked up from germline, CDR1 is SGHRS and CDR2 is YFSETQ. Trimming took off 4 bases at V and 8 bases at J, with 12 bases between the two ends. The DNA of the CDR3 is TGCGCCAGCAGCGCCGATCTGCAGGGCTACACCTTC. This translates into CASSADLQGYTF.

V and J are TRBV6-5 and TRBJ1-3; 7 nucleotides match TRBD1. Germline CDR1 and CDR2: MNHEY and SVGAGI. The length of the CDR3 is 13 residues. V gave up 5 bases and J gave up 4 bases; unmatched junction bases: 2. The CDR3 reads CASSRGPGNTIYF. The CDR3 DNA reads TGTGCCAGCAGTAGGGGGCCCGGAAACACCATATATTTT.